The T cell receptor beta chain under discussion was sequenced for a study of blood T cell repertoires in COVID-19. For the study at large: Material from acute and convalescent COVID-19 was sourced from the United States, Italy and Spain. Sample material is recorded as cDNA or gDNA derived from T cells, B-cell-depleted T cells, or PBMCs.

Per germline, CDR1 MGHDK and CDR2 SYGVNS. This CDR3 is built from 16 residues. V lost 5 bases and J 6 bases, leaving 19 bases between the germline ends. Those enrolled in Seattle joined during active infection and were followed longitudinally afterward. Source study methods: Estimated nucleated cell counts came from reference gene primer amplification. Method: immunoSEQ multiplex PCR; TCRdb's copy keeps in-frame clones and lacks some. That table gives V, J and clone size, and the DNA gave D and trimming. The table records roughly 150,000 clones, about 88% of them present only once. The specimen sequenced was peripheral blood. The receptor comes from a woman between 50 and 59 years old with COVID-19, enrolled during active disease. The chain is built from TRBV25-1 and TRBJ2-2; tentatively, D is TRBD2 (6 bases). The CDR3 bases are TGTGCCAGCAGTCCCCTACGGGGGTATAGTGCCGGGGAGCTGTTTTTT. Protein product: CASSPLRGYSAGELFF.